The clone carrying this TCR beta chain was counted at least ten times. The antigen is unknown. Each sequencing run yielded over 170 million TCR-beta sequences from 15-18 subjects. One entry per CDR3 protein, called by TCRdb with MiXCR from the 5' RACE reads. The sample lists around 46,000 distinct CDR3 sequences; about 2% were seen once. These data originate in a study of neurological immune-mediated disorders. General study results and limits: Multiple sclerosis patients had less TCR clonal expansion than even healthy controls, unlike HTLV-1-associated myelopathy. No expanded-clone CDR3 amino acid sequence recurred across subjects, suggesting private TCR-beta repertoires.

The germline CDR1 and CDR2 sequences are SEHNR and FQNEAQ (reference sequence). The CDR3 is made up of 15 amino acids. Trimming stripped 2 bases from V and 3 bases from J, with 14 bases between. V is TRBV7-9 and J is TRBJ2-7; possibly TRBD1 or TRBD2 for D (5 bases each). The receptor was derived from a woman aged 40-49 years with multiple sclerosis. The specimen sequenced was PBMCs. The CDR3 protein is CASSLKGAGSYEQYF. In nucleotides, the CDR3 is TGTGCCAGCAGCTTAAAAGGGGCAGGGAGCTACGAGCAGTACTTC.